This T cell receptor beta chain is drawn from a study of identical twins' blood T cells. Study findings and constraints: Twins shared more top CDR3 clonotypes than unrelated donors did. Mainly, cloneset size products determined shared clonotypes, twins included.

A previously described protocol, modified, built RNA-based TCR cDNA libraries. TCRdb called the 5' RACE reads again in MiXCR, with one record for every CDR3 protein. The repertoire includes 300,000 to 450,000 distinct CDR3 sequences, 25% to 35% of them detected once, and about 6% sits in the top ten. V shed 4 bases and J shed 3 bases, with 10 bases lying between them. Per the germline V gene, CDR1 is LGHNA and CDR2 is YSLEER. This CDR3 has 13 amino acids. The sample holds a few counts of this clonotype. The antigen remains unidentified. This receptor was obtained from a woman between 18 and 50 years old in good health. The specimen was PBMCs. The rearrangement uses TRBV4-3 and TRBJ2-7; a weak D match, TRBD2 (5 bases). The CDR3 loop reads CASSRELIYEQYF. For the CDR3, the DNA is TGCGCCAGCAGCCGGGAGCTGATCTACGAGCAGTACTTC.